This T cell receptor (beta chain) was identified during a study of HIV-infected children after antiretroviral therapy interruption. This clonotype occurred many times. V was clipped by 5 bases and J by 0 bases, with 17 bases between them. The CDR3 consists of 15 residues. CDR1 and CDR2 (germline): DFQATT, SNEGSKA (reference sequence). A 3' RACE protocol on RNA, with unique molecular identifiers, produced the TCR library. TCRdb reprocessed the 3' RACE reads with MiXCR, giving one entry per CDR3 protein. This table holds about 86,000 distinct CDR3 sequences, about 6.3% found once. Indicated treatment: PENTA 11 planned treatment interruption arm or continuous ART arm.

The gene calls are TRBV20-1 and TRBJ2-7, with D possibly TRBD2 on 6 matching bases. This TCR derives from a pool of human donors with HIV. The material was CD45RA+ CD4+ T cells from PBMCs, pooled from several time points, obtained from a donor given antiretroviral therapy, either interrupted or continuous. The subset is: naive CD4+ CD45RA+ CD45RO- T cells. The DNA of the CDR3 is TGCAGTGCTTCGAGTAATCGGGGGAGCTCCTACGAGCAGTACTTC. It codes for CSASSNRGSSYEQYF.